Listed below are T cell receptor beta chains from one sample, sequenced in a study of shared clonotypes between healthy human individuals. Assay used: immunoSEQ multiplex PCR; TCRdb lists only in-frame clones, some missing. Of roughly 1,000,000 clones listed, approximately 80% are singletons. Sequencing was carried out using memory CD4+ T cells from PBMCs. These receptors were taken from a young man in good health. Some clones in this sample may be carry-over from other donors' samples. The CDR3 runs from the conserved cysteine through the conserved F or W.

j_call,v_call,cdr3_aa
TRBJ1-1,TRBV5-1,CASSSLGQLPGGGTEAFF
TRBJ2-7,TRBV6-1,CASILYPSHEQYF
TRBJ1-2,TRBV30,CAWSRFLITKQNYGYTF
TRBJ2-3,TRBV27,CASSTVGDTQYF
TRBJ1-4,TRBV10-3,CAISESLRVNEKLFF
TRBJ2-1,TRBV5-6,CASGRWDRGHNEQFF
TRBJ2-1,TRBV5-1,CASSLQGFDSNEQFF
TRBJ2-1,TRBV5-6,CASSLGSGPNEQFF
TRBJ1-1,TRBV29-1,CSGRPGVLNTEAFF
TRBJ2-1,TRBV7-9,CASSQFGGSSYNEQFF
TRBJ1-6,TRBV7-2,CASSLERGSPLHF
TRBJ2-5,TRBV7-2,CASSPDRQETQYF
TRBJ1-1,TRBV14,CASSQVQGLTEAFF
TRBJ2-1,TRBV7-5,CARAGTSGNKGYNEQFF
TRBJ1-5,TRBV28,CASSFRGPGSNQPQHF
TRBJ2-4,TRBV9,CASSASGYENIQYF
TRBJ2-4,TRBV29-1,CSAGDGAKNIQYF
TRBJ2-5,TRBV5-1,CASSKTGGRGETQYF
TRBJ1-2,TRBV28,CATMTSTYGYTF
TRBJ2-7,TRBV27,CATKTSSGTSGSSYEQYF
TRBJ1-3,TRBV10-2,CATAAVSGNTIYF
TRBJ2-7,TRBV2,CASSGGQSVGYEQYF
TRBJ2-6,TRBV6-1,CASSERRSSGANVLTF
TRBJ1-2,TRBV4-1,CASSTRDREAGGYTF
TRBJ1-5,TRBV18,CASSEGTRVAQPQHF
TRBJ2-7,TRBV7-9,CASSSEDHLYSEQYF
TRBJ2-7,TRBV5-8,CASSAGQGRYEQYF
TRBJ2-1,TRBV5-4,CASSLDVSSVYNEQFF
TRBJ2-1,TRBV5-6,CASSSTSGSSYNEQFF
TRBJ1-5,TRBV18,CASSPGHPRQPQHF
TRBJ2-7,TRBV18,CASSAGRVSYEQYF
TRBJ2-7,TRBV2,CASSEGPGQSPYEQYF
TRBJ1-4,TRBV5-8,CASSLVGGEKLFF
TRBJ2-7,TRBV15,CATSGTGIYEQYF
TRBJ2-7,TRBV5-5,CASSLGLAADIYEQYF
TRBJ2-3,TRBV15,CATSRRVLAGTMDTQYF
TRBJ2-1,TRBV6-5,CASSYSLAGSYNEQFF